The sequence of this TCR beta chain was determined in a study of graft-versus-host responses after intestinal transplantation. Study-level information: Recipients had transplants, and these were multivisceral, liver-intestinal, or isolated intestinal. The recipients all started with anti-thymocyte globulin induction and then took tacrolimus and steroids for roughly 3 years. Study-level results: Early post-transplant declines in HvG were associated with peak levels of circulating GvH clones. Recipient marrow held GvH clones, some first seen in ileum or blood.

On this clone itself: Its antigen remains unidentified.

Germline V gives CDR1 SEHNR, CDR2 FQNEAQ (reference sequence). With 5 bases removed from V and 0 bases from J, the gap between germline ends came to 16 bases. This CDR3 has 16 residues. Only in-frame clones appear in the TCRdb table, and some are missing; sequencing was by immunoSEQ multiplex PCR. The sample yields around 110,000 clones, 90% seen once. This TCR came from a human donor who received an intestinal transplant. The source was unstimulated CD4+ T cells sorted from spleen or lymph node cells, collected before intestinal transplant. V gene TRBV7-9 combines with J gene TRBJ1-1; D uncertain. Here the CDR3 reads CASSRYSLALNTEAFF. The CDR3 bases are TGTGCCAGCAGCCGATACAGTCTTGCCCTGAACACTGAAGCTTTCTTT.